One sample yielded the 28 T cell receptor beta chains listed below, sequenced in a study of blood T cell repertoires in COVID-19. Method: immunoSEQ multiplex PCR; TCRdb's copy keeps in-frame clones and lacks some. The repertoire holds 170,000 or so clones, with roughly 87% as singletons. The specimen was peripheral blood. These TCRs come from a man between 18 and 35 years old who had recovered from COVID-19.

CDR3 amino acids: CASTARGTLTAFF. As DNA, the CDR3 is TGTGCCAGTACAGCCAGGGGGACCCTAACGGCTTTCTTT. The rearrangement links TRBV19 to TRBJ1-1; 7 nucleotides agree with TRBD1. The CDR3 totals 13 residues. J gave up 11 bases and V 7 bases, and 13 bases lay outside the gene matches. Germline loops: CDR1 LNHDA, CDR2 SQIVND (reference sequence). Using reference TRBV19 and TRBJ1-1 for the parts outside the CDR3, the full variable domain is DGGITQSPKYLFRKEGQNVTLSCEQNLNHDAMYWYRQDPGQGLRLIYYSQIVNDFQKGDIAEGYSVSREKKESFPLTVTSAQKNPTAFYLCASTARGTLTAFFGQGTRLTVV.

The chain is built from TRBV19 and TRBJ2-4; 10 bases align to TRBD1. The CDR3 sequence is 16 residues long. Per germline, CDR1 LNHDA and CDR2 SQIVND (reference sequence). The V segment lost 5 bases and the J segment 4 bases; nucleotides outside the gene matches: 8. CDR3 sequence: CASSEPGQGSKNIQYF. DNA of the CDR3: TGTGCCAGTAGTGAACCGGGACAGGGGTCGAAAAACATTCAGTACTTC.

The chain employs TRBV7-9 and TRBJ2-2, with D maybe TRBD1 (5 bases). Trimming pared 3 bases from V and 4 bases from J, leaving 15 bases between. Germline V gene lookup returns CDR1 SEHNR and CDR2 FQNEAQ (reference sequence). The CDR3 covers 16 residues. In DNA form, the CDR3 reads TGTGCCAGCAGCTTCTTTGCCACAGGTCGCACCGGGGAGCTGTTTTTT. Residues: CASSFFATGRTGELFF.

This clone was counted between two and nine times. This rearrangement joins TRBV5-4 to TRBJ1-2; D uncertain. With 1 base removed from V and 2 bases from J, the gap between germline ends came to 12 bases. The CDR3 is 15 amino acids. CDR1 and CDR2 (germline): SGHNT, YYREEE (reference sequence). CDR3 sequence reads: CASSLLARLNYGYTF. The CDR3 bases are TGTGCCAGCAGCTTGCTGGCCAGGTTAAACTATGGCTACACCTTC.

The V call is TRBV11-2, the J call TRBJ2-1; D perhaps matches TRBD2 (6 bases). This CDR3 has 15 amino acids. V was trimmed by 8 bases and J by 0 bases, leaving 14 bases between them. CDR1 and CDR2 (germline): SGHAT, FQNNGV. The CDR3 spells CASSAVGGSYNEQFF. The CDR3 nucleotides are TGTGCCAGCTCAGCTGTGGGGGGCTCCTACAATGAGCAGTTCTTC. The full variable domain, with the rest looked up from reference TRBV11-2 and TRBJ2-1, is EAGVAQSPRYKIIEKRQSVAFWCNPISGHATLYWYQQILGQGPKLLIQFQNNGVVDDSQLPKDRFSAERLKGVDSTLKIQPAKLEDSAVYLCASSAVGGSYNEQFFGPGTRLTVL.

This chain uses TRBV18 with TRBJ2-7, with D perhaps TRBD2 (6 bases). With 3 bases removed from V and 4 bases from J, the gap between germline ends came to 16 bases. This CDR3 has 15 residues. CDR1 is KGHSH and CDR2 is LQKENI in the germline V gene. CDR3 loop: CASSPFQGDLYEQYF. The CDR3 DNA reads as TGTGCCAGCTCACCTTTTCAAGGGGACTTATACGAGCAGTACTTC.

The rearrangement joins TRBV4-1 to TRBJ1-2, with D possibly being TRBD1 (5 bases). The CDR3 loop spans 13 amino acids. CDR1 is MGHRA, CDR2 YSYEKL, per germline. V was pared by 1 base and J by 10 bases, with 13 bases between. CDR3 region: CASSQVVREDYTF. As DNA, the CDR3 is TGCGCCAGCAGCCAAGTAGTCAGGGAAGACTACACCTTC.

The J gene is TRBJ2-1, the V gene TRBV20-1; unclear D gene. Germline V lookup: CDR1 DFQATT, CDR2 SNEGSKA (reference sequence). Trimming cost V 3 bases and J 7 bases, with 10 bases left between them. The CDR3 extends over 12 amino acids. The CDR3 nucleotides read TGCAGTGCTAGTCTCGGTCCTAATGAGCAGTTCTTC. This gives the protein CSASLGPNEQFF.

This rearrangement joins TRBV9 to TRBJ2-3, with D hard to call. This CDR3 spans 15 amino acids. Germline V gene lookup returns CDR1 SGDLS and CDR2 YYNGEE. V was cut by 3 bases and J by 2 bases, with 13 bases left in between. This CDR3 reads CASSAALGFTDTQYF. The CDR3 bases are TGTGCCAGCAGCGCCGCTCTCGGGTTCACAGATACGCAGTATTTT.

This sequence joins TRBV18 and TRBJ1-1, with 11 bases that match TRBD1. CDR3 length equals 13 residues. Looked up from germline, CDR1 is KGHSH and CDR2 is LQKENI. The V and J ends lost 6 bases and 7 bases, in that order; junction bases with no gene match: 4. The CDR3 nucleotides are TGTGCCAGCTCGGACAGGGGGCAGGTTGAAGCTTTCTTT. It codes for CASSDRGQVEAFF.

The chain is built from TRBV29-1 and TRBJ2-7; maybe TRBD2 (5 bases). From germline, CDR1 is SQVTM and CDR2 ANQGSEA. V was trimmed by 4 bases and J by 7 bases, leaving 20 bases between them. This CDR3 is 14 amino acids long. CDR3 DNA sequence: TGCAGCGTTGCGAAAACTAGTGGACCGGGTGAGCAGTACTTC. This translates into CSVAKTSGPGEQYF.

This sequence joins TRBV3-1 (or the pseudogene TRBV3-2) and TRBJ2-7; 12 bases are shared with TRBD2. Unmatched junction bases numbered 2, after V lost 4 bases and J lost 4 bases. In germline, CDR1 is LGHDT, CDR2 YNNKEL (reference sequence). The CDR3 consists of 14 residues. CDR3 DNA: TGTGCCAGCAGCCCCGGGACTAGCGGGTACGAGCAGTACTTC. The encoded protein is CASSPGTSGYEQYF.

This rearrangement joins TRBV2 to TRBJ2-3; D gene unclear. There are 14 residues in the CDR3. Germline loops: CDR1 SNHLY, CDR2 FYNNEI. Trimming took off 7 bases at V and 2 bases at J, with 13 bases between the two ends. CDR3 coding DNA: TGTGCCAGCAAATCGACACGTCCCACAGATACGCAGTATTTT. Its protein product is CASKSTRPTDTQYF.

The V and J genes are TRBV29-1 and TRBJ1-2; D is perhaps TRBD1 (5 bases). From germline, CDR1 is SQVTM and CDR2 ANQGSEA. V was pared by 0 bases and J by 2 bases, with 7 bases between. This CDR3 is 13 amino acids long. The CDR3 spells CSVEEDRNYGYTF. The CDR3 DNA reads as TGCAGCGTTGAAGAAGACAGAAACTATGGCTACACCTTC.

The chain uses TRBV28 and TRBJ2-3, with unresolved D. Looked up from germline, CDR1 is MDHEN and CDR2 is SYDVKM. CDR3 size: 12 residues. V lost 6 bases and J 0 bases, leaving 4 bases between the germline ends. The CDR3 protein is CASSQSTDTQYF. The CDR3 coding sequence is TGTGCCAGCAGCCAGAGCACAGATACGCAGTATTTT.

The chain links TRBV7-9 to TRBJ1-2; the match to TRBD1 covers 9 bases. CDR3 length: 14 amino acids. The trim removed 4 bases at V and 6 bases at J, leaving 6 bases unmatched. Germline values: CDR1 SEHNR, CDR2 FQNEAQ (reference sequence). This CDR3 reads CASSSQQGANGYTF. The CDR3 DNA is TGTGCCAGCAGCTCACAACAGGGGGCTAATGGCTACACCTTC.

This chain connects TRBV7-2 to TRBJ2-5; the match to TRBD2 covers 10 bases. J was trimmed by 5 bases and V by 0 bases; bases with no gene match: 6. This CDR3 has 16 residues. The germline V gene encodes CDR1 SGHTA and CDR2 FQGNSA. CDR3: CASSLAILAGVETQYF. The CDR3 DNA reads TGTGCCAGCAGCTTAGCTATCCTAGCGGGAGTGGAGACCCAGTACTTC. Complete variable domain (other parts from reference TRBV7-2 and TRBJ2-5): GAGVSQSPSNKVTEKGKDVELRCDPISGHTALYWYRQSLGQGLEFLIYFQGNSAPDKSGLPSDRFSAERTGGSVSTLTIQRTQQEDSAVYLCASSLAILAGVETQYFGPGTRLLVL.

The V gene is TRBV18, the J gene TRBJ2-1, with D tentatively TRBD1 (6 bases). The V gene lost 5 bases and the J gene lost 5 bases, with 13 bases spanning the gap. The CDR3 sequence is 14 residues long. Germline V gene sequence: CDR1 KGHSH, CDR2 LQKENI. The CDR3 sequence: CASSNRDTNNEQFF. The CDR3 DNA follows: TGTGCCAGCTCAAACCGGGACACCAACAATGAGCAGTTCTTC.

The V and J genes are TRBV10-3 and TRBJ2-3; D is ambiguous. The CDR3 has 13 residues. V was pared by 6 bases and J by 4 bases, with 11 bases between. CDR1 is ENHRY and CDR2 is SYGVKD in the germline V gene. CDR3 sequence: CAISNAAPDTQYF. The CDR3 DNA is TGTGCCATCAGCAACGCCGCGCCAGATACGCAGTATTTT.

The chain combines TRBV25-1 with TRBJ1-5; 9 positions match TRBD1. Losses at the gene ends were 6 bases for V and 6 bases for J; bases not matched to a gene: 6. Germline V lookup: CDR1 MGHDK, CDR2 SYGVNS. CDR3 length: 14 residues. CDR3 loop: CASSGQGLSQPQHF. The CDR3 region has the DNA TGTGCCAGCAGCGGACAGGGGTTGAGTCAGCCCCAGCATTTT.

This clone came up a few times. The chain recombines TRBV15 with TRBJ1-4, with a tentative D call TRBD1 (5 bases). Germline-derived CDR1 and CDR2 are LNHNV and YYDKDF (reference sequence). Deletions cut 11 bases from V and 5 bases from J, with 24 bases between. This CDR3 is built from 16 residues. The CDR3 spells CAATSRVGGRNEKLFF. The DNA of the CDR3 is TGTGCCGCCACCAGCAGGGTCGGGGGAAGGAATGAAAAACTGTTTTTT.

This clone has only one observation. The V gene is TRBV3-1 (or the pseudogene TRBV3-2), the J gene TRBJ1-3; 8 nucleotides line up with TRBD1. The germline V gene has CDR1 LGHDT and CDR2 YNNKEL (reference sequence). The CDR3 is 17 residues long. The junction had 9 bases not matched to a gene; V was cut back by 2 bases and J by 3 bases. The CDR3 protein is CASSQRPQGAGGNTIYF. DNA of the CDR3: TGTGCCAGCAGCCAACGGCCCCAGGGGGCAGGTGGAAACACCATATATTTT.

This clone has just one count. The rearrangement links TRBV2 to TRBJ2-4; the D is unclear. Germline loops: CDR1 SNHLY, CDR2 FYNNEI. V lost 6 bases and J 15 bases, leaving 15 bases between the germline ends. The CDR3 extends over 11 amino acids. The CDR3 bases are TGTGCCAGCAGAGGAGCCTTTTTGATGTACTTC. Its translation is CASRGAFLMYF.

The chain is built from TRBV14 and TRBJ1-5, with no clear D. V gave up 2 bases and J gave up 1 base, with 12 bases separating them. Germline V gene lookup returns CDR1 SGHDN and CDR2 FVKESK. The CDR3 contains 16 residues. CDR3 sequence: CASSQRCQSSNQPQHF. The CDR3, as DNA: TGTGCCAGCAGCCAACGATGCCAGTCCAGCAATCAGCCCCAGCATTTT.

This rearrangement joins TRBV9 to TRBJ2-1, with 7 bases lining up with TRBD2. Germline V gene sequence: CDR1 SGDLS, CDR2 YYNGEE. The CDR3 has 15 amino acids. With 4 bases clipped from V and 8 bases from J, the junction kept 12 bases outside the gene matches. The CDR3 sequence is CASSPRLASIHEQFF. The CDR3 coding sequence is TGTGCCAGCAGCCCCCGACTAGCTTCAATTCATGAGCAGTTCTTC.

V usage is TRBV18 and J usage is TRBJ2-3, with 10 bases aligning to TRBD2. Trimming took 3 bases from V and 2 from J; bases not matched to a gene: 8. CDR3 length: 17 residues. Germline loops: CDR1 KGHSH, CDR2 LQKENI. CDR3 sequence reads: CASSPGRAGGSTDTQYF. DNA of the CDR3: TGTGCCAGCTCACCGGGTCGAGCGGGAGGGTCCACAGATACGCAGTATTTT.

The chain employs TRBV28 and TRBJ2-1; 10 bases agree with TRBD2. Per germline, CDR1 MDHEN and CDR2 SYDVKM. The CDR3 covers 15 residues. V shed 5 bases, J shed 5 bases, and the junction held 6 bases outside the gene matches. The CDR3 region has the DNA TGTGCCAGCAGTCAAGCGGGAGGGCACGACAATGAGCAGTTCTTC. It translates to CASSQAGGHDNEQFF.

The chain links TRBV7-9 to TRBJ2-7; D is perhaps TRBD2 (6 bases). The CDR3 has 13 amino acids. The germline V and J ends were trimmed by 3 bases and 5 bases, with 11 bases remaining between them. From germline, CDR1 is SEHNR and CDR2 FQNEAQ (reference sequence). CDR3 in DNA: TGTGCCAGCAGCTTTACGGGAGTCCACGAGCAGTACTTC. The encoded protein is CASSFTGVHEQYF.